These 26 T cell receptor beta chains came from one sample sequenced in a study of spatial heterogeneity in lung cancer. TCRdb re-called the 5' RACE reads with MiXCR, one entry per CDR3 protein. The table has around 11,000 distinct CDR3 sequences, roughly 3.7% seen once. Time point noted: sample taken at primary tumor resection. Whole RNA from tumor, nontumor lung or frozen PBMC was sequenced unsorted. Sample: normal lung tissue next to the tumor, taken at surgery. These receptors all stem from a male donor with early-stage non-small cell lung cancer.

In this sample, this clonotype turned up many times. This chain joins TRBV4-2 and TRBJ1-2; D not resolved. Germline values: CDR1 LGHNA, CDR2 YNFKEQ. With 2 bases removed from V and 2 bases from J, the gap between germline ends came to 9 bases. The CDR3 consists of 14 residues. The CDR3 DNA reads TGTGCCAGCAGCCAAAGTTTAGACAACTATGGCTACACCTTC. Encoded protein: CASSQSLDNYGYTF.

CDR3 nucleotide sequence: TGCAGTGCTCCCCAGGGACTAGCGGGGGCTAGGGTGTACTTC. As protein: CSAPQGLAGARVYF. V is TRBV20-1 and J is TRBJ2-4; 14 bases match TRBD2. The CDR3 consists of 14 residues. The germline V gene encodes CDR1 DFQATT and CDR2 SNEGSKA (reference sequence). V lost 5 bases to trimming and J lost 15 bases; unmatched junction nucleotides: 12.

A few counts support this clonotype. This chain uses TRBV28 with TRBJ2-3; 9 bases line up with TRBD1. Germline CDR1 reads MDHEN; CDR2 reads SYDVKM. This CDR3 has 14 residues. Unmatched junction bases numbered 4, after V lost 5 bases and J lost 4 bases. The CDR3 sequence is CASSEGQGSDTQYF. The CDR3 DNA reads as TGTGCCAGCAGTGAGGGACAGGGCTCAGATACGCAGTATTTT.

This clonotype was seen at least ten times. The rearrangement joins TRBV12-3 or TRBV12-4 to TRBJ1-5; TRBD1 is a possible D gene (6 bases). V was pared by 3 bases and J by 11 bases, with 14 bases between. This CDR3 has 13 amino acids. The CDR3, as DNA: TGTGCCAGCAGTTTTTCAGGGGAACTAGCCCAGCATTTT. This translates into CASSFSGELAQHF.

This clonotype has at least ten counts. The V and J genes are TRBV20-1 and TRBJ1-1, with no clear D. Germline values: CDR1 DFQATT, CDR2 SNEGSKA (reference sequence). CDR3 size: 13 residues. The V end was cut by 5 bases, the J end by 2 bases, with 12 bases between. This CDR3 is CSALNPRNTEAFF. In DNA, the CDR3 is TGCAGTGCTCTTAATCCCCGTAACACTGAAGCTTTCTTT.

V usage is TRBV6-5 and J usage is TRBJ1-1; 8 bases line up with TRBD1. CDR1 and CDR2 (germline): MNHEY, SVGAGI. CDR3 size: 15 residues. J lost 1 base, V lost 5 bases, and 6 bases had no gene match. The CDR3 reads CASSPGGSQNTEAFF. Here the CDR3 DNA reads TGTGCCAGCAGTCCAGGGGGCAGCCAGAACACTGAAGCTTTCTTT.

This clonotype qualifies as medium-sized (0.01 to 0.1%). V usage is TRBV6-1 and J usage is TRBJ1-2; 10 bases line up with TRBD1. V lost 6 bases and J lost 6; bases outside the gene matches: 7. The V gene's germline CDR1 is MNHNS and CDR2 SASEGT. The CDR3 consists of 14 residues. The CDR3 region has the DNA TGTGCCAGCAGAGAGACAGGGGGCAGTAATGGCTACACCTTC. It translates to CASRETGGSNGYTF.

This clonotype was detected ten times or more. The chain uses TRBV27 and TRBJ2-1; 9 positions agree with TRBD2. The CDR3 has 15 residues. The germline V gene has CDR1 MNHEY and CDR2 SMNVEV (reference sequence). With 5 bases clipped from V and 9 bases from J, the junction kept 11 bases outside the gene matches. As DNA, the CDR3 is TGTGCCAGCAGTCCTTTAGCGGGAGCTATCGGTGAGCAGTTCTTC. Protein sequence: CASSPLAGAIGEQFF.

This clonotype was observed at least ten times. The chain employs TRBV7-6 and TRBJ2-7; D gene uncertain. The ends were cut back, 5 bases at V and 3 bases at J, with 11 bases in the middle. This CDR3 is 13 amino acids long. CDR1 and CDR2 (germline): SGHVS, FNYEAQ. The CDR3 region is CASSIGTGYEQYF. CDR3 bases: TGTGCCAGCAGCATAGGAACTGGCTACGAGCAGTACTTC.

This clonotype was observed at least ten times. The chain carries TRBV6-2 or TRBV6-3 and TRBJ1-5, with D possibly being TRBD1 (5 bases). The CDR3 spans 14 residues. The ends were cut back, 7 bases at V and 7 bases at J, with 17 bases in the middle. From germline, CDR1 is MNHEY and CDR2 SVGEGT. The CDR3 DNA follows: TGTGCCAGCACGAACGTCGGGGCGAGACAGCCCCAGCATTTT. This translates into CASTNVGARQPQHF.

This clonotype was counted many times. The chain is built from TRBV18 and TRBJ1-5; D possibly corresponds to TRBD1 (6 bases). Germline CDR1 and CDR2: KGHSH and LQKENI. This CDR3 comprises 18 residues. Trimming stripped 2 bases from V and 1 base from J, with 18 bases between. This chain's CDR3 is CASSPYPAGAESNQPQHF. The CDR3 nucleotides are TGTGCCAGCTCACCATATCCCGCGGGGGCCGAAAGCAATCAGCCCCAGCATTTT.

This clonotype was observed at least ten times. This sequence joins TRBV7-9 and TRBJ2-1; the match to TRBD1 covers 9 bases. CDR1 SEHNR and CDR2 FQNEAQ come from the germline V gene (reference sequence). After removal of 5 bases from V and 3 bases from J, the junction contained 11 bases not matched to a gene. The CDR3 has 17 residues. The CDR3 spells CASSTPIADRGYNEQFF. In DNA, the CDR3 is TGTGCCAGCAGCACTCCTATTGCGGACAGGGGCTACAATGAGCAGTTCTTC.

This clonotype was recorded at least ten times. The chain employs TRBV20-1 and TRBJ2-3, with D possibly TRBD2 on 5 matching bases. Germline CDR1 DFQATT, CDR2 SNEGSKA (reference sequence). The CDR3 is made up of 12 amino acids. V was cut by 3 bases and J by 2 bases, with 6 bases left in between. The CDR3 reads CSASGDTDTQYF. DNA of the CDR3: TGCAGTGCTAGCGGGGACACAGATACGCAGTATTTT.

This clonotype appeared many times. This chain joins TRBV6-6 and TRBJ2-7; the D gene is possibly TRBD1 (7 bases). This CDR3 contains 14 residues. Per the germline V gene, CDR1 is MNHNY and CDR2 is SVGAGI (reference sequence). V lost 6 bases, J lost 2 bases, and 14 bases lay in between. CDR3 in DNA: TGTGCCAGCAGGAGGAGGGACAGCCCCTACGAGCAGTACTTC. Encoded protein: CASRRRDSPYEQYF.

This clonotype has just one count. This rearrangement joins TRBV7-3 to TRBJ2-1; 9 bases agree with TRBD2. This CDR3 has 15 residues. The trim removed 2 bases at V and 7 bases at J, leaving 6 bases unmatched. Germline V gene data show CDR1 as SGHTA and CDR2 as FQGTGA. The CDR3 nucleotides are TGTGCCAGCAGCTTAGGTAGCGGGAGTGGAAATGAGCAGTTCTTC. This encodes CASSLGSGSGNEQFF.

This clonotype is labeled medium-sized. The chain uses TRBV28 and TRBJ2-1, with 10 positions matching TRBD2. V was pared by 3 bases and J by 7 bases, with 6 bases of the junction left unmatched. CDR1 MDHEN and CDR2 SYDVKM come from the germline V gene. The CDR3 has 15 residues. The CDR3 loop is CASSFGKRGGNEQFF. DNA of the CDR3: TGTGCCAGCAGTTTCGGGAAGCGGGGGGGTAATGAGCAGTTCTTC.

This clonotype is medium-sized within its sample. DNA for the CDR3: TGTGCCAGCAGTTTATCGGGGGCAGGGAGGGTTGGAAAACTGTTTTTT. Translating gives CASSLSGAGRVGKLFF. The chain couples TRBV27 to TRBJ1-4; the D gene is possibly TRBD1 (6 bases). The CDR3 covers 16 residues. Germline V lookup: CDR1 MNHEY, CDR2 SMNVEV (reference sequence). The V gene lost 0 bases and the J gene lost 10 bases, with 18 bases spanning the gap.

This clonotype was recorded at least ten times. The V gene is TRBV7-2, the J gene TRBJ1-1; D gene unclear. Germline V gene sequence: CDR1 SGHTA, CDR2 FQGNSA. Trimming took 2 bases from V and 1 from J, leaving 5 bases between them. This CDR3 spans 13 amino acids. The CDR3 nucleotides are TGTGCCAGCAGCTTAACAACGAACACTGAAGCTTTCTTT. Protein product: CASSLTTNTEAFF.

Sample share makes this clonotype medium-sized. The chain employs TRBV7-9 and TRBJ2-7, with D maybe TRBD2 (6 bases). The V end was cut by 2 bases, the J end by 4 bases, with 6 bases between. CDR1 and CDR2 (germline): SEHNR, FQNEAQ (reference sequence). CDR3 length: 12 residues. The chain's CDR3 is CASSLREYEQYF. The CDR3 nucleotides are TGTGCCAGCAGCTTACGGGAGTACGAGCAGTACTTC.

There are a few counts of this clonotype. The chain carries TRBV5-6 and TRBJ2-7; 7 bases line up with TRBD1. After removal of 3 bases from V and 3 bases from J, the junction contained 3 bases not matched to a gene. Germline loops: CDR1 SGHDT, CDR2 YYEEEE. The CDR3 has 13 residues. The chain's CDR3 is CASSSRGYYEQYF. CDR3 DNA: TGTGCCAGCAGCTCCAGGGGGTACTACGAGCAGTACTTC.

This clonotype was counted many times. The chain recombines TRBV7-9 with TRBJ2-1, with D possibly being TRBD2 (5 bases). CDR1 and CDR2 (germline): SEHNR, FQNEAQ (reference sequence). V dropped 8 bases and J dropped 4 bases, with 9 bases sitting between them. The CDR3 sequence is 12 residues long. The CDR3 loop is CASGELYNEQFF. The CDR3 nucleotides read TGTGCCAGCGGGGAGTTATACAATGAGCAGTTCTTC.

This clonotype came up many times. The chain uses TRBV5-1 and TRBJ1-5; D gene uncertain. The CDR3 has 16 amino acids. Germline V gives CDR1 SGHRS, CDR2 YFSETQ. The V gene lost 0 bases and the J gene lost 3 bases, with 13 bases spanning the gap. CDR3 in DNA: TGCGCCAGCAGCTTGGGGACTAGCGGCCCCAATCAGCCCCAGCATTTT. Translation gives CASSLGTSGPNQPQHF. The complete variable domain, with remaining parts taken from reference TRBV5-1 and TRBJ1-5, reads KAGVTQTPRYLIKTRGQQVTLSCSPISGHRSVSWYQQTPGQGLQFLFEYFSETQRNKGNFPGRFSGRQFSNSRSEMNVSTLELGDSALYLCASSLGTSGPNQPQHFGDGTRLSIL.

This clonotype has a count of ten or more. The chain couples TRBV9 to TRBJ2-4; 8 bases are a match to TRBD1. CDR1 SGDLS and CDR2 YYNGEE come from the germline V gene. The V and J ends lost 3 bases and 6 bases, in that order; junction bases with no gene match: 5. The CDR3 totals 14 residues. CDR3 in amino acids: CASSAQGAGNIQYF. CDR3 bases: TGTGCCAGCAGCGCTCAGGGGGCTGGAAACATTCAGTACTTC.

By its share, this clonotype is medium-sized. The V gene is TRBV10-2, the J gene TRBJ2-5; D call uncertain. Between the trimmed V and J ends, which lost 2 bases and 5 bases, there was a span of 6 bases. CDR3 length: 12 residues. CDR1 and CDR2 from the germline V gene are WSHSY and SAAADI. CDR3 in DNA: TGCGCCAGCAGTGAGGGCAAGGAGACCCAGTACTTC. It encodes CASSEGKETQYF.

By sample fraction, this clonotype is medium-sized. V is TRBV5-5 and J is TRBJ1-2; D is uncertain. The V gene lost 0 bases and the J gene lost 4 bases, with 10 bases spanning the gap. In germline, CDR1 is SGHKS, CDR2 YYEKEE (reference sequence). This CDR3 is 14 amino acids long. The CDR3 DNA reads as TGTGCCAGCAGCTTGGGCAGTACCTTCTATGGCTACACCTTC. Protein sequence: CASSLGSTFYGYTF.

In this sample, this clonotype turned up many times. The gene calls are TRBV2 and TRBJ1-5; the D gene is possibly TRBD1 (5 bases). The germline V gene encodes CDR1 SNHLY and CDR2 FYNNEI. This CDR3 spans 15 amino acids. V was trimmed by 6 bases and J by 1 base, leaving 13 bases between them. The CDR3, as DNA: TGTGCCAGCAGCCGGGGCAGTCCGAGCAATCAGCCCCAGCATTTT. Translation: CASSRGSPSNQPQHF.